The 8 T cell receptor beta chains below all came from one sample that was sequenced in a study of shared clonotypes between healthy human individuals. Sequencing used immunoSEQ multiplex PCR; TCRdb keeps in-frame clones, though not all of them. Found here are around 350,000 clones, about 70% of them singletons; the top ten hold over 9.5%. The sample taken for sequencing was memory CD4+ T cells sorted from blood. Noted subset: CD45RA-negative fraction. Source of these receptors: a man aged 25-40 years in good health.

The rearrangement links TRBV7-2 to TRBJ2-5; unclear D gene. The CDR3 contains 14 residues. Looked up from germline, CDR1 is SGHTA and CDR2 is FQGNSA. Between the trimmed V and J ends, which lost 1 base and 5 bases, there was a span of 11 bases. In DNA form, the CDR3 reads TGTGCCAGCAGCTTAGGGACCGCATGGGAGACCCAGTACTTC. This translates into CASSLGTAWETQYF.

The CDR3 is CASSLRLGRKDTQYF. The CDR3 bases are TGTGCCAGCAGCTTACGTTTGGGCAGGAAAGATACGCAGTATTTT. The gene calls are TRBV11-3 and TRBJ2-3; D is uncertain. CDR1 and CDR2 from the germline V gene are SGHNT and YENEEA. V shed 2 bases and J shed 5 bases, with 14 bases lying between them. The CDR3 sequence is 15 residues long.

The chain uses TRBV11-2 and TRBJ2-2, with 12 bases lining up with TRBD2. The CDR3 is 17 amino acids. Germline CDR1 reads SGHAT; CDR2 reads FQNNGV. V was pared by 2 bases and J by 4 bases, with 5 bases of the junction left unmatched. The CDR3 sequence is CASSLSLAGGLTGELFF. For the CDR3, the DNA is TGTGCCAGCAGCTTATCGCTAGCGGGAGGGCTCACCGGGGAGCTGTTTTTT.

This chain uses TRBV5-4 with TRBJ2-3; 9 nucleotides agree with TRBD1. Trimming took 0 bases from V and 2 from J; bases not matched to a gene: 10. This CDR3 has 18 amino acids. The germline CDR1 and CDR2 sequences are SGHNT and YYREEE (reference sequence). The CDR3: CASSLGSYGTGTTDTQYF. CDR3 nucleotides: TGTGCCAGCAGCTTGGGGTCGTATGGGACAGGGACCACAGATACGCAGTATTTT.

This clone was seen just once. The chain is built from TRBV10-1 and TRBJ2-3; possibly TRBD1 for D (5 bases). Looked up from germline, CDR1 is WNHNN and CDR2 is SYGVQD (reference sequence). There are 15 residues in the CDR3. V lost 3 bases, J lost 0 bases, and 10 bases lay in between. CDR3 coding DNA: TGCGCCAGCAGTGACCAGGGTGGTAGCACAGATACGCAGTATTTT. Amino acid sequence: CASSDQGGSTDTQYF.

This rearrangement joins TRBV2 to TRBJ1-4; TRBD1 might be the D (6 bases). This CDR3 contains 14 residues. Per the germline V gene, CDR1 is SNHLY and CDR2 is FYNNEI. The V and J ends lost 2 bases and 6 bases respectively, with 10 bases between them. In DNA form, the CDR3 reads TGTGCCAGCAGTGAAACAGGGTTGGATGAAAAACTGTTTTTT. It codes for CASSETGLDEKLFF.

The chain is built from TRBV6-5 and TRBJ1-2; no reliable D call. The germline V gene encodes CDR1 MNHEY and CDR2 SVGAGI. The CDR3 covers 14 residues. V lost 6 bases and J 5 bases, leaving 16 bases between the germline ends. CDR3 in DNA: TGTGCCAGCAGCCTCTTGGAGAACGATTATGGCTACACCTTC. As protein: CASSLLENDYGYTF.

The rearrangement uses TRBV18 and TRBJ1-3; no clear D gene. Germline CDR1 is KGHSH and CDR2 is LQKENI. Trimming stripped 2 bases from V and 4 bases from J, with 15 bases between. This CDR3 region has 16 residues. The CDR3 protein is CASSPMDSAWGNTIYF. In nucleotides, the CDR3 is TGTGCCAGCTCACCAATGGATTCCGCTTGGGGAAACACCATATATTTT.